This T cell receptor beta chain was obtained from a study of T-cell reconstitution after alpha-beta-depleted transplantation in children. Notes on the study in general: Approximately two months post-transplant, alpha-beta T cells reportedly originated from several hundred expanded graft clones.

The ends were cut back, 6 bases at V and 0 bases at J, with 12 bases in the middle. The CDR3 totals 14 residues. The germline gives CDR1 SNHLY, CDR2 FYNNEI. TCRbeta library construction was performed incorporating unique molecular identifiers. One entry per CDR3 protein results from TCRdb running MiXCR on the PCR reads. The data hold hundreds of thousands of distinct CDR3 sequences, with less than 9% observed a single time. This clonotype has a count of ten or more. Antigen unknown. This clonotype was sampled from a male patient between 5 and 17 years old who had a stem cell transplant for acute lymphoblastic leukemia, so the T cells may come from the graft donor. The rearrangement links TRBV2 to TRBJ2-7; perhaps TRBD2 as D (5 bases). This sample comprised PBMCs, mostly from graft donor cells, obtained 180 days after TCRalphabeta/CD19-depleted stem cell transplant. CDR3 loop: CASREAPSSYEQYF. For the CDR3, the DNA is TGTGCCAGCAGGGAGGCCCCTAGCTCCTACGAGCAGTACTTC.